These 8 T cell receptor beta chains share one sample of origin, sequenced in a study of regulatory T cells in long-lasting Graves disease. CDR3 regions were amplified by Arm-PCR using iRepertoire HTBI primers to build TCR beta libraries. Via MiXCR, TCRdb re-called the multiplex PCR reads, giving one row per CDR3 protein. The table lists over 250,000 distinct CDR3 sequences, around 20% of them singletons. Time point denoted: persistent/refractory GD, antithyroid drugs over 5 years with positive TRAb. The TCR library used RNA extracted from PBMCs. The sequencing used peripheral blood mononuclear cells (PBMCs), collected when the disease was refractory, from a patient treated with antithyroid drugs. These receptors all come from a female donor with Graves disease.

In its sample, this clonotype was seen many times. V gene TRBV15 combines with J gene TRBJ1-6; a weak D match, TRBD1 (5 bases). The ends were cut back, 0 bases at V and 9 bases at J, with 15 bases in the middle. The CDR3 covers 16 residues. Germline lookup yields CDR1 LNHNV and CDR2 YYDKDF (reference sequence). The DNA of the CDR3 is TGTGCCACCAGCAGAGATCGATCCACAGGCAGTTCACCCCTCCACTTT. Its translation: CATSRDRSTGSSPLHF.

This clonotype was observed many times. The chain joins TRBV5-8 to TRBJ1-4; 9 nucleotides align to TRBD1. Trimming took 2 bases from V and 8 from J; bases not matched to a gene: 1. Germline V CDR1 and CDR2: SGHTS, YDEGEE. This CDR3 region has 13 residues. In DNA form, the CDR3 reads TGTGCCAGCAGCTTTGACAGGGGGGAAAAACTGTTTTTT. Protein sequence: CASSFDRGEKLFF.

This rearrangement joins TRBV15 to TRBJ2-5, with D hard to call. V was shortened by 5 bases and J by 2 bases, with 15 bases between the two germline ends. There are 15 residues in the CDR3. Germline CDR1 is LNHNV and CDR2 is YYDKDF (reference sequence). CDR3 loop: CATSPGVAKQETQYF. As DNA, the CDR3 is TGTGCCACCAGCCCTGGGGTGGCCAAACAAGAGACCCAGTACTTC.

The rearrangement uses TRBV7-3 and TRBJ2-5; D possibly corresponds to TRBD2 (6 bases). In germline, CDR1 is SGHTA, CDR2 FQGTGA. CDR3 length: 18 residues. Trimming removed 5 bases from V and 0 bases from J, with 22 bases in between. The CDR3 nucleotides read TGTGCCAGCAGCCGAGGACGGGAGAACGACTGGTACCAAGAGACCCAGTACTTC. Encoded protein: CASSRGRENDWYQETQYF.

This sequence joins TRBV18 and TRBJ2-4, with 9 nucleotides matching TRBD1. This CDR3 region has 14 residues. Germline trimming cut 7 bases from V and 4 bases from J; bases unmatched to any gene: 5. Germline V CDR1 and CDR2: KGHSH, LQKENI. CDR3 in amino acids: CASCTGGGKNIQYF. For the CDR3, the DNA is TGTGCCAGCTGCACAGGGGGCGGTAAAAACATTCAGTACTTC.

The chain is built from TRBV4-1 and TRBJ2-2; 10 positions match TRBD2. With 5 bases clipped from V and 2 bases from J, the junction kept 5 bases outside the gene matches. This CDR3 has 16 residues. Germline assignment: CDR1 MGHRA and CDR2 YSYEKL. CDR3 in amino acids: CASSTSGRANTGELFF. The CDR3 DNA follows: TGCGCCAGCAGCACAAGCGGGAGGGCCAACACCGGGGAGCTGTTTTTT.

This clonotype was observed at least ten times. The gene calls are TRBV29-1 and TRBJ1-2; D gene ambiguous. This CDR3 comprises 13 residues. Germline CDR1 and CDR2: SQVTM and ANQGSEA. V was clipped by 0 bases and J by 8 bases, with 13 bases between them. The DNA of the CDR3 is TGCAGCGTTGAAGATCGTCTGGGAGGAGGCTACACCTTC. This gives the protein CSVEDRLGGGYTF.

This clonotype was observed a few times. The chain couples TRBV5-1 to TRBJ1-1; weak D call: TRBD1 (5 bases). V lost 3 bases and J lost 3, with 15 bases in between. The CDR3 runs 15 residues. The germline V gene encodes CDR1 SGHRS and CDR2 YFSETQ. The CDR3 is CASSWANGGYTEAFF. CDR3 coding DNA: TGCGCCAGCAGCTGGGCAAACGGGGGATACACTGAAGCTTTCTTT.